One and the same sample provided the 5 T cell receptor beta chains below, sequenced in a study of identifying expanded T cells in peripheral blood. Some clones are missing from TCRdb's copy, which holds only in-frame ones; the method was immunoSEQ multiplex PCR. The sample lists about 110,000 clones, 75% to 90% occurring once. The material sequenced was blood. Source of these receptors: a person aged 18 to 75 in good health.

The V gene is TRBV11-3, the J gene TRBJ2-3; 9 bases are shared with TRBD2. Germline CDR1 SGHNT, CDR2 YENEEA. The V segment lost 5 bases and the J segment 5 bases; nucleotides outside the gene matches: 5. The CDR3 is 14 residues long. The CDR3 DNA sequence: TGTGCCAGCAGCGGCGGGGGGGTGATAGATACGCAGTATTTT. Its translation: CASSGGGVIDTQYF. Supplemented by reference TRBV11-3 and TRBJ2-3, the full variable domain reads EAGVVQSPRYKIIEKKQPVAFWCNPISGHNTLYWYLQNLGQGPELLIRYENEEAVDDSQLPKDRFSAERLKGVDSTLKIQPAELGDSAVYLCASSGGGVIDTQYFGPGTRLTVL.

This chain links TRBV19 with TRBJ2-1; D possibly uses TRBD1 or TRBD2 (5 bases each). The V end lost 2 bases, the J end lost 4 bases, and 12 bases lay between the germline ends. This CDR3 contains 15 residues. Germline V gene lookup returns CDR1 LNHDA and CDR2 SQIVND (reference sequence). CDR3 amino acids: CASSIYGTAYNEQFF. The CDR3 nucleotides read TGTGCCAGTAGTATATACGGGACGGCATACAATGAGCAGTTCTTC. The variable domain in full, completed from reference TRBV19 and TRBJ2-1, reads DGGITQSPKYLFRKEGQNVTLSCEQNLNHDAMYWYRQDPGQGLRLIYYSQIVNDFQKGDIAEGYSVSREKKESFPLTVTSAQKNPTAFYLCASSIYGTAYNEQFFGPGTRLTVL.

This chain connects TRBV29-1 to TRBJ1-2; no definite D call. From germline, CDR1 is SQVTM and CDR2 ANQGSEA. This CDR3 spans 13 amino acids. Trimming removed 2 bases from V and 2 bases from J, with 9 bases in between. This chain's CDR3 is CSVEWAENYGYTF. CDR3 coding DNA: TGCAGCGTTGAATGGGCAGAGAACTATGGCTACACCTTC. Full variable domain (remainder filled in from reference TRBV29-1 and TRBJ1-2): SAVISQKPSRDICQRGTSLTIQCQVDSQVTMMFWYRQQPGQSLTLIATANQGSEATYESGFVIDKFPISRPNLTFSTLTVSNMSPEDSSIYLCSVEWAENYGYTFGSGTRLTVV.

This clone was seen once. This rearrangement joins TRBV4-1 to TRBJ2-3, with TRBD2 identical over 7 bases. The CDR3 extends over 17 amino acids. After removal of 0 bases from V and 2 bases from J, the junction contained 8 bases not matched to a gene. The germline V gene has CDR1 MGHRA and CDR2 YSYEKL. CDR3 nucleotide sequence: TGCGCCAGCAGCCAAGATGGTTCTAGCGGCTACACAGATACGCAGTATTTT. This codes for CASSQDGSSGYTDTQYF.

The V call is TRBV5-1, the J call TRBJ1-1; 8 bases map to TRBD1. The CDR3 runs 15 residues. The V gene's germline CDR1 is SGHRS and CDR2 YFSETQ. After removal of 4 bases from V and 4 bases from J, the junction contained 9 bases not matched to a gene. The CDR3 loop reads CASSLLTGAGTEAFF. The CDR3 bases are TGCGCCAGCAGCCTCTTGACAGGGGCGGGCACTGAAGCTTTCTTT.